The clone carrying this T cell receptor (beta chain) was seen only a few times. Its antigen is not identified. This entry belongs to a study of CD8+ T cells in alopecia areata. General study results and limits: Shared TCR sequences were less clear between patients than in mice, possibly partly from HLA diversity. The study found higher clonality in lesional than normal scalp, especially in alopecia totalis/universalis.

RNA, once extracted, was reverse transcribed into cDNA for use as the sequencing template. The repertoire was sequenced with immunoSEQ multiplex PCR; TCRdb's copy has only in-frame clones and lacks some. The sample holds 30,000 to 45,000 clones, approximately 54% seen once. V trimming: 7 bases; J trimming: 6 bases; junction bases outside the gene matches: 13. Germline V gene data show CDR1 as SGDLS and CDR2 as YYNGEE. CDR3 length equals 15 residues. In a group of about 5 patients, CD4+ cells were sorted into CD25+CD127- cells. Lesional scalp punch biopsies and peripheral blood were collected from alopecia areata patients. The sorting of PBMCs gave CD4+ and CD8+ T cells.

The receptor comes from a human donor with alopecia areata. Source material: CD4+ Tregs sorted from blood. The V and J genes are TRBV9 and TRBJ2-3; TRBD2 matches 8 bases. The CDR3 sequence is CASGSRGGRPDTQYF. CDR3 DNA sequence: TGTGCCAGCGGATCTCGGGGGGGGCGCCCGGATACGCAGTATTTT.